This T cell receptor (beta chain) is drawn from a study of neurological immune-mediated disorders. TCRdb analysed the 5' RACE reads with MiXCR anew, one entry per CDR3 protein. Of about 79,000 distinct CDR3 sequences listed, 13% to 15% were seen once; the top ten hold nearly 7%. This clonotype was counted ten times or more. V shed 5 bases and J 4 bases; nucleotides not matched to a gene: 8. Germline V gene lookup returns CDR1 MDHEN and CDR2 SYDVKM. The CDR3 is 15 residues long. The rearrangement links TRBV28 to TRBJ2-5; 9 bases are shared with TRBD1. The sample was PBMCs. The TCR was taken from a woman in her 50s in good health. DNA for the CDR3: TGTGCCAGCAGTCAACCGGGGACAGGGACAGAGACCCAGTACTTC. The encoded protein is CASSQPGTGTETQYF.